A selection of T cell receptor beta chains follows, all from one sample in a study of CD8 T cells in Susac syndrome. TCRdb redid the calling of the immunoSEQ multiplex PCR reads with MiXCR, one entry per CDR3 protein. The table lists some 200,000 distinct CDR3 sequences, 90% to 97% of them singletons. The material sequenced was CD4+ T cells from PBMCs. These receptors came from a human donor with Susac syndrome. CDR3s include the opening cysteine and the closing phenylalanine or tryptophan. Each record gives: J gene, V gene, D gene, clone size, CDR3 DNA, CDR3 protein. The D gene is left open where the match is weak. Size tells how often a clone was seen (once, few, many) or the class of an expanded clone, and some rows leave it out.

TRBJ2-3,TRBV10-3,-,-,TGTGCCATTGGGTTGTTAGATACGCAGTATTTT,CAIGLLDTQYF
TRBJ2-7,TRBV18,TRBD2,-,TGTGCCAGCTCACCACCGCATAGCGGGGTCTACGAGCAGTACTTC,CASSPPHSGVYEQYF
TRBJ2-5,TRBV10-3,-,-,TGTGCCATCAGTGCTGACTTCAGAGCGCAAGAGACCCAGTACTTC,CAISADFRAQETQYF
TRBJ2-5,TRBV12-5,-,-,TGTGCTAGTGGTTTGGTTGTTTCCGGGGCGTCAGGGACCCAGTACTTC,CASGLVVSGASGTQYF
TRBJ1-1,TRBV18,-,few,TGTGCCAGCTCACCGTTAGACGGAAACACTGAAGCTTTCTTT,CASSPLDGNTEAFF
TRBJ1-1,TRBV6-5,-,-,TGTGCCAGCAGTCGCGCCATGAACACTGAAGCTTTCTTT,CASSRAMNTEAFF
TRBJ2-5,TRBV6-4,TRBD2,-,TGTGCCAGCAGTGACTCTGGACTAGCGGGGGGCCCGCTTCTATCCCAGTACTTC,CASSDSGLAGGPLLSQYF
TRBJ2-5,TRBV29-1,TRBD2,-,TGCAGCGTTGCAGTAGCGGGGGGGCAAGAGACCCAGTACTTC,CSVAVAGGQETQYF
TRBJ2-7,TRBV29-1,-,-,TGCAGCGTTGAAGGGCAGCGGAGCGAGCAGTACTTC,CSVEGQRSEQYF
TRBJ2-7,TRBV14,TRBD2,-,TGTGCCAGCAGCCACGGACTAGCGGGGCTCGAGCAGTACTTC,CASSHGLAGLEQYF
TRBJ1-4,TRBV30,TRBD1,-,TGTGCCTGGAGTACCGGGACAGCTAATGAAAAACTGTTTTTT,CAWSTGTANEKLFF
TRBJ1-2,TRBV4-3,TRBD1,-,TGCGCCAGCAGCCATCCCGGGACAGCGATTAACTATGGCTACACCTTC,CASSHPGTAINYGYTF
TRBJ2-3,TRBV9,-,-,TGTGCCAGCAGCGTAGAGGGCAGGGCAACCCCCACAGATACGCAGTATTTT,CASSVEGRATPTDTQYF